The 10 T cell receptor beta chains below all came from one sample that was sequenced in a study of cytomegalovirus exposure and HLA in healthy donors. The PCR used 60 Vbeta and 13 Jbeta primers. Method: immunoSEQ multiplex PCR; TCRdb's copy keeps in-frame clones and lacks some. The sample has 160,000 or so clones, almost 80% seen once. Source material: PBMCs. The receptors stem from a man between 18 and 29 years old in good health and CMV-seropositive.

The gene calls are TRBV9 and TRBJ1-2, with TRBD1 matching 8 bases. Germline V gene sequence: CDR1 SGDLS, CDR2 YYNGEE. The V and J ends lost 3 bases and 4 bases, in that order; junction bases with no gene match: 14. This CDR3 is built from 17 residues. The CDR3 region has the DNA TGTGCCAGCAGCGCTTACGGATCAGGGGGCGGTCTCTATGGCTACACCTTC. Amino acids: CASSAYGSGGGLYGYTF. Looking up the rest from reference TRBV9 and TRBJ1-2 gives the full variable domain: DSGVTQTPKHLITATGQRVTLRCSPRSGDLSVYWYQQSLDQGLQFLIQYYNGEERAKGNILERFSAQQFPDLHSELNLSSLELGDSALYFCASSAYGSGGGLYGYTFGSGTRLTVV.

The V and J genes are TRBV6-5 and TRBJ1-3; D ambiguous. CDR1 is MNHEY, CDR2 SVGAGI, per germline. Trimming stripped 7 bases from V and 3 bases from J, with 16 bases between. This CDR3 is 15 amino acids long. Here the CDR3 DNA reads TGTGCCAGCACCTCCGGTAGAGGGATTGGAAACACCATATATTTT. Translating gives CASTSGRGIGNTIYF.

The V call is TRBV4-1, the J call TRBJ1-1; D perhaps matches TRBD1 (6 bases). The CDR3 consists of 16 residues. V shed 3 bases and J shed 2 bases, with 16 bases lying between them. Germline loops: CDR1 MGHRA, CDR2 YSYEKL. The CDR3 is CASSHTTGMANTEAFF. CDR3 coding DNA: TGCGCCAGCAGCCACACAACAGGGATGGCTAACACTGAAGCTTTCTTT.

In this sample, this clone turned up a few times. The V and J genes are TRBV5-4 and TRBJ1-2, with no clear D. The CDR3 extends over 14 amino acids. V was trimmed by 1 base and J by 10 bases, leaving 17 bases between them. CDR1 SGHNT and CDR2 YYREEE come from the germline V gene (reference sequence). The CDR3 loop reads CASSLSPLDLDYTF. The CDR3 DNA reads TGTGCCAGCAGCTTGTCCCCTTTGGACTTAGACTACACCTTC.

The V call is TRBV5-1, the J call TRBJ1-3; 7 bases map to TRBD1. The CDR3 contains 15 residues. Germline assignment: CDR1 SGHRS and CDR2 YFSETQ. V shed 0 bases, J shed 0 bases, and the junction held 0 bases outside the gene matches. In DNA, the CDR3 is TGCGCCAGCAGCTTGGGGACAGGCTCTGGAAACACCATATATTTT. Translated, it gives CASSLGTGSGNTIYF.

V usage is TRBV27 and J usage is TRBJ1-5; TRBD1 matches 7 bases. The CDR3 has 16 residues. J lost 3 bases, V lost 5 bases, and 10 bases had no gene match. Looked up from germline, CDR1 is MNHEY and CDR2 is SMNVEV (reference sequence). The CDR3 loop reads CASSPTGTAVNQPQHF. The CDR3 region has the DNA TGTGCCAGCAGTCCCACCGGGACAGCGGTCAATCAGCCCCAGCATTTT.

The V and J genes are TRBV27 and TRBJ1-4; D is unresolved. The CDR3 loop spans 16 amino acids. From germline, CDR1 is MNHEY and CDR2 SMNVEV (reference sequence). V was pared by 3 bases and J by 0 bases, with 11 bases between. The CDR3: CASSFSVTATNEKLFF. The CDR3 DNA reads TGTGCCAGCAGTTTCTCAGTAACCGCAACTAATGAAAAACTGTTTTTT.

The chain recombines TRBV29-1 with TRBJ2-3, with TRBD2 identical over 9 bases. Germline V gene lookup returns CDR1 SQVTM and CDR2 ANQGSEA. The CDR3 loop spans 15 amino acids. J lost 2 bases, V lost 6 bases, and 9 bases had no gene match. The CDR3 nucleotides are TGCAGCGTGGGGGGGGCTAGCGGGACCACAGATACGCAGTATTTT. It specifies CSVGGASGTTDTQYF.

The CDR3 is CASSPDRQAGTQYF. The CDR3 DNA sequence: TGTGCCAGCTCACCTGATAGACAGGCCGGGACCCAGTACTTC. V gene TRBV18 combines with J gene TRBJ2-5, with TRBD1 as a possible D gene (6 bases). Per germline, CDR1 KGHSH and CDR2 LQKENI. V was clipped by 3 bases and J by 7 bases, with 15 bases between them. The CDR3 sequence is 14 residues long.

V usage is TRBV9 and J usage is TRBJ2-1; possible D gene TRBD1, 5 bases. V was pared by 0 bases and J by 1 base, with 8 bases between. The germline CDR1 and CDR2 sequences are SGDLS and YYNGEE. The CDR3 is 15 residues long. The CDR3 reads CASSVDQGSYNEQFF. CDR3 nucleotide sequence: TGTGCCAGCAGCGTAGATCAGGGTTCCTACAATGAGCAGTTCTTC.